This T cell receptor beta chain was sequenced for a study of cytomegalovirus exposure and HLA in healthy donors. General study findings and limits: A prior analysis recorded that most TCR beta V segments were productive about 87% or about 30% of the time.

This PCR relied on a set of 60 Vbeta primers and 13 Jbeta primers. The repertoire was sequenced with immunoSEQ multiplex PCR; TCRdb's copy has only in-frame clones and lacks some. Of more than 50,000 clones listed, approximately 70% are singletons. The CDR3 is 11 residues long. V gave up 5 bases and J gave up 7 bases, with 6 bases separating them. The germline gives CDR1 SGHTA, CDR2 FQGNSA. As concerns this clone: What it binds is not known.

The chain links TRBV7-2 to TRBJ2-1; no reliable D call. The source of this sequence is a woman aged 60-75 years in good health and CMV-seropositive. The source material was PBMCs. The CDR3 is CASSRLNEQFF. CDR3 nucleotides: TGTGCCAGCAGCAGACTTAATGAGCAGTTCTTC.